This T cell receptor beta chain was observed in a study of preoperative IRX-2 immunotherapy in early breast cancer. Deletions cut 2 bases from V and 8 bases from J, with 12 bases between. From germline, CDR1 is LNHNV and CDR2 YYDKDF (reference sequence). This CDR3 is 14 amino acids long. Data came from immunoSEQ multiplex PCR; TCRdb stores just in-frame clones and leaves some out. The sample consists of 34,000 or so clones, 83% of them appearing once. Treatment of the sample: preoperative locoregional IRX-2 cytokine immunotherapy. This phase Ib study tested locoregional IRX-2 cytokine immunotherapy given before surgery.

Sequencing used lymph node tissue, obtained from a patient treated with IRX-2 immunotherapy. The source is a human donor with breast cancer. V is TRBV15 and J is TRBJ1-4; D remains unclear. In nucleotides, the CDR3 is TGTGCCACCAGCAGATTAAACGGAGGGGAAAAACTGTTTTTT. It encodes CATSRLNGGEKLFF.